This TCR beta chain was identified during a study of OX40 agonist ivuxolimab in advanced cancers. Study-level information: An agonistic human IgG2 monoclonal antibody against OX40 (CD134) was given. Ivuxolimab doses were 0.01, 0.1, 0.3, 1.5, 3 or 10 mg/kg every 2 weeks.

The repertoire was sequenced with immunoSEQ multiplex PCR; TCRdb's copy has only in-frame clones and lacks some. The sample contains tens of thousands of clones, 70% to 90% of which appear only once. A remark on this clone: Its antigen is undetermined.

The V segment lost 5 bases and the J segment 4 bases; nucleotides outside the gene matches: 3. The CDR3 is made up of 14 amino acids. CDR1 and CDR2 from the germline V gene are SGHAT and FQNNGV. Findings and limits, study-wide: Relative to CD4+ cells, CD8+ T cells on average had more expanded clones.

The receptor was isolated from an adult with an advanced solid tumor such as melanoma, head and neck, liver or kidney cancer. The V call is TRBV11-2, the J call TRBJ2-1, with TRBD1 identical over 9 bases. The sequenced sample was CD4+ or CD8+ T cells sorted from blood, obtained in a trial of the OX40 agonist ivuxolimab. DNA for the CDR3: TGTGCCAGCAGCCCGGGACAGGGTTACAATGAGCAGTTCTTC. It translates to CASSPGQGYNEQFF.